The subject of this entry is one TCR beta chain. V lost 2 bases and J lost 9, with 16 bases in between. CDR1 is LNHNV and CDR2 is YYDKDF in the germline V gene (reference sequence). The CDR3 consists of 15 residues. The sample originates from a study of cytomegalovirus exposure and HLA in healthy donors. The primer mix had 60 Vbeta and 13 Jbeta primers. In the authors' methods: An analysis that came later counted 73 million or so unique TCR beta chains, around 12 million shared. Using immunoSEQ multiplex PCR, the repertoire was profiled, and TCRdb retains in-frame clones only, with some absent. V and J calls plus clone size are reproduced from that table; the DNA served to infer D and trimming. The sample records approximately 81,000 clones, about 70% being singletons.

The material sequenced was PBMCs. The receptor was derived from a woman aged 50 to 65 in good health and CMV-seropositive. The chain combines TRBV15 with TRBJ1-4, with a weak D call TRBD1 (5 bases). The CDR3 is CATSRPGESMKKLFF. CDR3 coding DNA: TGTGCCACCAGCAGACCGGGGGAATCAATGAAAAAACTGTTTTTT.